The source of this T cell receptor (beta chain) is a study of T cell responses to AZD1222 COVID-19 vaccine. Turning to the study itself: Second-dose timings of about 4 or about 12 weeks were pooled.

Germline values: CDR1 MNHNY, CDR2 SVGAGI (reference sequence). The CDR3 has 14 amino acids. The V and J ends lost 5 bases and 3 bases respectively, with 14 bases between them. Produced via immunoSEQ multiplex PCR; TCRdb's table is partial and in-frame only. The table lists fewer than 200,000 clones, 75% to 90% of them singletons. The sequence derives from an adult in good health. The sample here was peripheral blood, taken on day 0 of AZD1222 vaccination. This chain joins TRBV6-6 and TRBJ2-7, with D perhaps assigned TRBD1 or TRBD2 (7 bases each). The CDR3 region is CASSKRDRDYEQYF. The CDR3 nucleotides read TGTGCCAGCAGTAAGCGGGACAGAGACTACGAGCAGTACTTC.